The text below deals with one T cell receptor (beta chain). Per the original data handling: Scientists estimated how many nucleated cells there were by amplifying reference gene primers. The assay was immunoSEQ multiplex PCR, and TCRdb's table has in-frame clones only and misses some. V, J and clone size were drawn from that table, and D and trimming were deduced from the DNA. The sample has 200,000 to 250,000 clones, 80% to 90% seen once; the top ten hold roughly 20%. This record belongs to a study of blood T cell repertoires in COVID-19. Study information: T cells, B-cell-depleted T cells, or PBMCs provided the cDNA or gDNA that served as material.

Looked up from germline, CDR1 is SEHNR and CDR2 is FQNEAQ (reference sequence). Deletions cut 4 bases from V and 2 bases from J, with 9 bases between. CDR3 length: 14 amino acids. This chain links TRBV7-9 with TRBJ1-3; TRBD1 is a possible D gene (6 bases). The receptor was isolated from a woman older than 75 with active or convalescent COVID-19. The specimen sequenced was peripheral blood. In nucleotides, the CDR3 is TGTGCCAGCAGCTCGACAGGTCCTGGAAACACCATATATTTT. Protein product: CASSSTGPGNTIYF.